This TCR beta chain was captured in a study of Ad26.COV2.S vaccination and SARS-CoV-2 variants. Treatment of the sample: 19 received Ad26.COV2.S at low or high dose, single or two shots; roughly five received placebo; per-sample allocation not given. Repertoires come from day 63 after the first vaccine or placebo injection. Germline V gene sequence: CDR1 LGHNA, CDR2 YNFKEQ. The CDR3 has 16 amino acids. The junction had 7 bases not matched to a gene; V was cut back by 4 bases and J by 1 base. The data were produced by immunoSEQ multiplex PCR, yet TCRdb's version contains in-frame clones alone and is incomplete. Altogether over 400,000 clones are present, about nine tenths being singletons, with the ten largest covering roughly 4%.

Sequencing was performed on peripheral blood, taken in a trial of Ad26.COV2.S vaccine versus placebo. The source of this sequence is a person between 18 and 65 years old who received the Ad26.COV2.S COVID-19 vaccine or a placebo. The chain employs TRBV4-2 and TRBJ2-7, with 10 bases that match TRBD2. The CDR3 DNA reads TGTGCCAGCAGCCTAAAAAGCGGGAGGGATTCCTACGAGCAGTACTTC. Translation: CASSLKSGRDSYEQYF.